One and the same sample provided the 11 T cell receptor beta chains below, sequenced in a study of cytomegalovirus exposure and HLA in healthy donors. Vbeta (60) and Jbeta (13) primers were used in the PCR. Method: immunoSEQ multiplex PCR; TCRdb's copy keeps in-frame clones and lacks some. The sample has about 150,000 clones, about 80% seen once. The sequenced sample was PBMCs. Every receptor here comes from a male donor in good health and CMV-seronegative.

This clone was picked up one time. This chain uses TRBV4-2 with TRBJ1-5, with 9 bases that match TRBD1. This CDR3 comprises 15 residues. The germline V gene has CDR1 LGHNA and CDR2 YNFKEQ. The junction had 4 bases not matched to a gene; V was cut back by 4 bases and J by 3 bases. This chain's CDR3 is CASSRTGGDNQPQHF. The DNA of the CDR3 is TGTGCCAGCAGCCGAACAGGGGGCGACAATCAGCCCCAGCATTTT.

About this clone: Likely a read error: the CDR3 ends without its conserved phenylalanine or tryptophan. The chain employs TRBV9 and TRBJ1-2; 7 nucleotides align to TRBD1. This CDR3 is 12 amino acids long. Germline values: CDR1 SGDLS, CDR2 YYNGEE. The V segment lost 3 bases and the J segment 8 bases; nucleotides outside the gene matches: 4. DNA of the CDR3: TGTGCCAGCAGCGGCCAGGGGGGCGGCTACACCCTC. This codes for CASSGQGGGYTL.

This clone has more than one count but fewer than ten. The rearrangement uses TRBV5-1 and TRBJ1-4; D uncertain. Germline lookup yields CDR1 SGHRS and CDR2 YFSETQ. The CDR3 is 14 residues long. Between the trimmed V and J ends, which lost 5 bases and 8 bases, there was a span of 16 bases. CDR3 sequence reads: CASRQSGNREKLFF. In DNA form, the CDR3 reads TGCGCCAGCAGGCAGAGCGGTAACCGGGAAAAACTGTTTTTT.

This chain uses TRBV7-9 with TRBJ2-2, with TRBD2 as a possible D gene (7 bases). Germline CDR1 and CDR2: SEHNR and FQNEAQ (reference sequence). Trimming pared 5 bases from V and 2 bases from J, leaving 15 bases between. There are 16 residues in the CDR3. CDR3 sequence reads: CASSAPRGPNTGELFF. Written as DNA, the CDR3 is TGTGCCAGCAGCGCCCCGCGGGGGCCCAACACCGGGGAGCTGTTTTTT.

The chain couples TRBV20-1 to TRBJ2-5; D is ambiguous. Germline CDR1 is DFQATT and CDR2 is SNEGSKA (reference sequence). This CDR3 is 11 amino acids long. Trimming took 5 bases from V and 2 from J, leaving 6 bases between them. CDR3 sequence: CSAATQETQYF. In DNA form, the CDR3 reads TGCAGTGCTGCGACTCAAGAGACCCAGTACTTC.

CDR3 amino acids: CASSPQGYEQYF. In DNA form, the CDR3 reads TGTGCCAGCAGCCCGCAGGGCTACGAGCAGTACTTC. The J gene is TRBJ2-5, the V gene TRBV9, with D perhaps matching TRBD1 (5 bases). The J call may not be correct, given that the DNA end is closer to TRBJ2-7. The CDR3 has 12 amino acids. Germline-derived CDR1 and CDR2 are SGDLS and YYNGEE.

The J gene is TRBJ2-7, the V gene TRBV5-5; 15 bases are a match to TRBD2. This CDR3 comprises 17 residues. J lost 4 bases, V lost 0 bases, and 5 bases had no gene match. The germline gives CDR1 SGHKS, CDR2 YYEKEE (reference sequence). The CDR3 protein is CASSLGGTSGRPYEQYF. CDR3 nucleotides: TGTGCCAGCAGCTTGGGCGGGACTAGCGGGAGGCCATACGAGCAGTACTTC.

This clone was seen a few times. This chain links TRBV2 with TRBJ2-2, with TRBD2 identical over 9 bases. Germline CDR1 is SNHLY and CDR2 is FYNNEI. The CDR3 is 19 amino acids. V gave up 0 bases and J gave up 4 bases; unmatched junction bases: 12. In nucleotides, the CDR3 is TGTGCCAGCAGTGAAGCGCATTTTAGCGGGGGTGTTATCACCGGGGAGCTGTTTTTT. This gives the protein CASSEAHFSGGVITGELFF.

The CDR3: CASSPGLVVTEQFF. The CDR3 nucleotides read TGTGCCAGCAGCCCTGGACTAGTAGTGACTGAGCAGTTCTTC. V usage is TRBV5-4 and J usage is TRBJ2-1, with 7 bases matching TRBD2. J lost 9 bases, V lost 4 bases, and 10 bases had no gene match. CDR3 length: 14 residues. Germline CDR1 is SGHNT and CDR2 is YYREEE (reference sequence).

The chain recombines TRBV10-3 with TRBJ2-3; 9 bases match TRBD1. The CDR3 is made up of 17 amino acids. Germline V CDR1 and CDR2: ENHRY, SYGVKD. Losses at the gene ends were 2 bases for V and 2 bases for J; bases not matched to a gene: 8. The chain's CDR3 is CAISEGFGQGNTDTQYF. DNA for the CDR3: TGTGCCATCAGTGAGGGATTCGGACAGGGGAACACAGATACGCAGTATTTT.

The rearrangement joins TRBV18 to TRBJ2-1; 8 bases line up with TRBD2. The CDR3 sequence is 17 residues long. Germline assignment: CDR1 KGHSH and CDR2 LQKENI. V was clipped by 8 bases and J by 3 bases; unmatched bases: 15. CDR3 in amino acids: CASTSGGTNRGYNEQFF. The CDR3 coding sequence is TGTGCCAGCACAAGCGGGGGAACTAATAGGGGCTACAATGAGCAGTTCTTC.